This is a list of T cell receptor beta chains from one sample in a study of T cell repertoires in cytomegalovirus infection. Each CDR3 protein is one row after TCRdb ran MiXCR on the reads. The data contain under 450,000 distinct CDR3 sequences, about 32% of them singletons. These receptors have no identified antigens. This specimen consisted of cultured PBMCs, obtained from culture after CMV antigen stimulation. These receptors came from a human donor in good health (CMV status not recorded). Some clones in this sample may be carry-over from other donors' samples. Each CDR3 is given with its conserved first and last residue. A D gene is named only where the DNA matches it firmly. Not every row has a clone size; where given, it reads once, few, many or a size class.

d_call clone_size j_call v_call cdr3_aa cdr3_nt
NA NA TRBJ2-1 TRBV19 CASSMSVLDEQFF TGTGCCAGTAGTATGTCGGTCTTGGATGAGCAGTTCTTC
TRBD2 NA TRBJ2-1 TRBV20-1 CSASTGTSGRDEQFF TGCAGTGCGAGCACCGGGACTAGCGGGAGGGATGAGCAGTTCTTC
TRBD1 few TRBJ2-6 TRBV19 CASGDRGSSGANVLTF TGTGCCAGTGGGGACAGGGGCTCGTCTGGGGCCAACGTCCTGACTTTC
NA few TRBJ1-3 TRBV7-2 CASSLGPLSSGNTIYF TGTGCCAGCAGCTTAGGACCGCTGAGCTCTGGAAACACCATATATTTT
NA NA TRBJ2-1 TRBV20-1 CSARVGTTYNEQFF TGCAGTGCTAGAGTCGGGACGACCTACAATGAGCAGTTCTTC
NA NA TRBJ2-3 TRBV7-2 CASPPRGLHTDTQYF TGTGCCAGCCCACCGCGGGGACTCCACACAGATACGCAGTATTTT
TRBD1 NA TRBJ1-4 TRBV5-1 CASSPGTGGTNEKLFF TGCGCCAGCAGCCCCGGGACAGGTGGAACTAATGAAAAACTGTTTTTT
NA NA TRBJ2-7 TRBV27 CASSLGRTDEQYF TGTGCCAGCAGTTTGGGTAGGACCGACGAGCAGTACTTC
NA NA TRBJ2-1 TRBV4-1 CASSQQGSPYNEQFF TGCGCCAGCAGCCAACAGGGGAGCCCCTACAATGAGCAGTTCTTC
NA NA TRBJ1-1 TRBV11-2 CASSPSEVRAFF TGTGCCAGCAGCCCCTCGGAGGTTCGAGCTTTCTTT
TRBD2 many TRBJ2-7 TRBV7-8 CASSLYGGGRSYEQYF TGTGCCAGCAGCCTATACGGGGGCGGGAGGTCCTACGAGCAGTACTTC
NA NA TRBJ1-1 TRBV6-1 CASSHNPTNTEAFF TGTGCCAGCAGTCACAATCCCACGAACACTGAAGCTTTCTTT
NA few TRBJ1-5 TRBV4-2 CASSSGVVQPQHF TGTGCCAGCAGCTCAGGCGTAGTTCAGCCCCAGCATTTT
NA NA TRBJ2-1 TRBV28 CASSKQGSTSYNEQFF TGTGCCAGCAGCAAACAAGGGAGTACCTCCTACAATGAGCAGTTCTTC
TRBD1 NA TRBJ2-3 TRBV20-1 CSARDRVVDTQYF TGCAGTGCCCGGGACAGGGTAGTAGATACGCAGTATTTT
NA few TRBJ1-5 TRBV7-2 CASSPEDSSNQPQHF TGTGCCAGCAGCCCCGAGGATAGCTCTAATCAGCCCCAGCATTTT
NA NA TRBJ1-1 TRBV27 CASSSSGVSEAFF TGTGCCAGCAGTTCGTCGGGGGTATCTGAAGCTTTCTTT
NA NA TRBJ1-2 TRBV11-2 CASSRVGGAGGYSF TGTGCCAGCAGCCGTGTAGGGGGGGCAGGTGGCTACTCCTTC
TRBD2 few TRBJ2-1 TRBV9 CASSVEASGGQFF TGTGCCAGCAGCGTAGAGGCTAGCGGGGGGCAGTTCTTC
NA many TRBJ2-5 TRBV9 CASSLIGGSQETQYF TGTGCCAGCAGTCTAATCGGGGGTAGCCAAGAGACCCAGTACTTC
NA few TRBJ1-1 TRBV6-5 CASSYSGVMNTEAFF TGTGCCAGCAGTTACTCGGGGGTGATGAACACTGAAGCTTTCTTT
TRBD2 NA TRBJ2-3 TRBV4-2 CASSYLAGETADTQYF TGTGCCAGCAGCTACCTAGCGGGAGAAACTGCAGATACGCAGTATTTT
TRBD1 few TRBJ1-2 TRBV7-8 CASGDRTYYGYTF TGTGCCAGCGGGGACAGGACATATTATGGCTACACCTTC
NA few TRBJ2-7 TRBV20-1 CSARDHRPSYEQYF TGCAGTGCTAGAGATCATAGACCCTCCTACGAGCAGTACTTC
TRBD2 few TRBJ2-4 TRBV7-7 CASSPLSTRTSGISAKNIQYF TGTGCTAGCAGTCCACTCAGTACCAGGACTAGCGGGATCTCGGCCAAAAACATTCAGTACTTC
TRBD1 NA TRBJ1-2 TRBV7-2 CASSERDRGQPNYGYTF TGTGCCAGCAGCGAAAGGGACAGGGGGCAGCCTAACTATGGCTACACCTTC
TRBD1 NA TRBJ1-5 TRBV12-3/TRBV12-4 CASSRGQPGEQPQHF TGTGCCAGCAGTAGGGGACAGCCCGGGGAACAGCCCCAGCATTTT
TRBD2 NA TRBJ2-5 TRBV6-5 CASSISSGRLQETQYF TGTGCCAGCAGTATTTCTAGCGGGAGGCTCCAAGAGACCCAGTACTTC
NA few TRBJ1-1 TRBV7-6 CASSFGGRAEAFF TGTGCCAGCAGCTTCGGGGGAAGGGCTGAAGCTTTCTTT
NA NA TRBJ2-4 TRBV5-4 CASSLATGPGNIQYF TGTGCCAGCAGCTTAGCAACAGGGCCGGGAAACATTCAGTACTTC
NA NA TRBJ2-4 TRBV19 CASSIQGGKNIQYF TGTGCCAGTAGTATTCAGGGAGGCAAAAACATTCAGTACTTC
NA NA TRBJ2-2 TRBV19 CASSKLGIGELFF TGTGCCAGTAGTAAATTGGGGATCGGGGAGCTGTTTTTT
NA few TRBJ2-3 TRBV5-1 CASSLGQNTDTQYF TGCGCCAGCAGCTTGGGACAGAACACAGATACGCAGTATTTT
TRBD1 NA TRBJ1-2 TRBV6-1 CASRPGTGANYGYTF TGTGCCAGCAGACCCGGGACAGGGGCTAACTATGGCTACACCTTC
TRBD2 NA TRBJ2-7 TRBV28 CASSLPTGTTYEQYF TGTGCCAGCAGCCTCCCCACCGGGACTACCTACGAGCAGTACTTC
NA NA TRBJ2-5 TRBV11-2 CASSEVFGQETQYF TGTGCCAGCAGCGAGGTGTTCGGACAAGAGACCCAGTACTTC
NA NA TRBJ1-5 TRBV12-3/TRBV12-4 CASSLAILGQLDQPQHF TGTGCCAGCAGTTTAGCAATTTTGGGGCAGTTGGATCAGCCCCAGCATTTT
NA few TRBJ2-2 TRBV6-5 CASSYSRITGELFF TGTGCCAGCAGTTACTCTAGAATCACCGGGGAGCTGTTTTTT
NA many TRBJ2-1 TRBV6-2/TRBV6-3 CASSISTPYEQFF TGTGCCAGCAGTATCTCCACTCCCTATGAGCAGTTCTTC
NA few TRBJ2-7 TRBV4-1 CASSPPRGSPSGQYF TGCGCCAGCAGCCCCCCTCGGGGGAGCCCCTCGGGGCAGTACTTC
TRBD1 NA TRBJ2-7 TRBV12-3/TRBV12-4 CASSSQGAKYF TGTGCCAGCAGTTCTCAGGGGGCGAAGTACTTC
NA NA TRBJ2-4 TRBV7-9 CASSFEGENIQYF TGTGCCAGCAGCTTCGAGGGGGAAAACATTCAGTACTTC
TRBD1 few TRBJ1-5 TRBV7-2 CASSWTGQGGIDSNQPQHF TGTGCCAGCAGCTGGACCGGACAGGGTGGAATCGATAGCAATCAGCCCCAGCATTTT
TRBD2 many TRBJ2-3 TRBV11-2 CASSRTSGRSLGSDTQYF TGTGCCAGCAGCAGAACTAGCGGGAGGTCCCTGGGTTCAGATACGCAGTATTTT
NA few TRBJ1-1 TRBV7-2 CASSLAIGGLNTEAFF TGTGCCAGCAGCTTAGCGATCGGGGGATTGAACACTGAAGCTTTCTTT
NA many TRBJ1-2 TRBV7-2 CASSLDREGGYTF TGTGCCAGCAGCTTAGACAGGGAGGGTGGCTACACCTTC
NA few TRBJ2-1 TRBV4-3 CASSQDSGSSYNEQFF TGCGCCAGCAGCCAAGATTCTGGTAGCTCCTACAATGAGCAGTTCTTC
NA once TRBJ2-7 TRBV28 CASSLADRLSYEQYF TGTGCCAGCAGTTTAGCTGACAGGCTCTCCTACGAGCAGTACTTC
TRBD2 NA TRBJ2-3 TRBV20-1 CSASDTSGSADTQYF TGCAGTGCTAGTGATACTAGCGGGAGCGCAGATACGCAGTATTTT
NA few TRBJ1-2 TRBV7-2 CASSLDGGPYGYTF TGTGCCAGCAGCTTAGATGGGGGCCCCTATGGCTACACCTTC